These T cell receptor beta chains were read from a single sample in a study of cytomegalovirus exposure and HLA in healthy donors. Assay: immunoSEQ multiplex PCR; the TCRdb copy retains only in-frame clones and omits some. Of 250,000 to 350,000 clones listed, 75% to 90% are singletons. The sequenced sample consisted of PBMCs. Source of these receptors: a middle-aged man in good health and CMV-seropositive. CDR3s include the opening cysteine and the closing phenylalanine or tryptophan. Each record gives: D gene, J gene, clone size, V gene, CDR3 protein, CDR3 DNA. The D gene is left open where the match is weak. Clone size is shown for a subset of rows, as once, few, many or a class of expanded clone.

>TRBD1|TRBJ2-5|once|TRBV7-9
CASSYGTGIGETQYF
TGTGCCAGCAGCTACGGGACAGGGATAGGGGAGACCCAGTACTTC
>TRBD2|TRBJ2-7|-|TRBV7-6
CASSSGLAGTYEQYF
TGTGCCAGCAGCTCGGGACTAGCGGGGACCTACGAGCAGTACTTC
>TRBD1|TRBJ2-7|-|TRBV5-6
CASRTDGTGGEQYF
TGTGCCAGCAGAACCGACGGGACAGGGGGGGAGCAGTACTTC
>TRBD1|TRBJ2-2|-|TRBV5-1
CASSRAGTGLVGGELFF
TGCGCCAGCAGCAGAGCCGGGACAGGATTAGTCGGGGGGGAGCTGTTTTTT
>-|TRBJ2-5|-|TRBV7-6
CASTRGYQETQYF
TGTGCCAGCACCCGGGGGTACCAAGAGACCCAGTACTTC
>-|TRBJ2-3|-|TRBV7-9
CASSFQGKDTQYF
TGTGCCAGCAGCTTCCAGGGGAAAGATACGCAGTATTTT
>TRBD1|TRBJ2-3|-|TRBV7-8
CASSSDRADTQYF
TGTGCCAGCAGCTCGGACAGGGCAGATACGCAGTATTTT
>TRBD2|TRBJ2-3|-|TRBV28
CASSSPGREGTDTQYF
TGTGCCAGCAGTTCACCGGGGCGGGAGGGAACAGATACGCAGTATTTT
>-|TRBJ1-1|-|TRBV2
CASSPGQLTEAFF
TGTGCCAGCAGTCCTGGACAACTCACTGAAGCTTTCTTT
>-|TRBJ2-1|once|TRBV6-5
CASSYPEGDPFF
TGTGCTAGCAGTTACCCCGAGGGGGATCCGTTCTTC
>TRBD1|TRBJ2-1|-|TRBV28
CASLGQTSGNEQFF
TGTGCCAGCCTGGGACAGACCTCTGGGAATGAGCAGTTCTTC
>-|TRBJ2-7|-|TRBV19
CASRVFSGGAYEQYF
TGTGCCAGTAGGGTCTTTAGCGGTGGGGCCTACGAGCAGTACTTC
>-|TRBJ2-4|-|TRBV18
CASSPGWDLAKNIQYF
TGTGCCAGCTCACCCGGTTGGGACTTAGCCAAAAACATTCAGTACTTC
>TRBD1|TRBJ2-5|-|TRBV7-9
CASSLTGGLETQYF
TGTGCCAGCAGCCTAACAGGGGGCCTCGAGACCCAGTACTTC